Shown below are 6 T cell receptor beta chains from a single sample sequenced in a study of blood T cells in healthy people across ages. The second PCR ran roughly 7 to 11 cycles with a sample-barcoded 5' primer and J-beta primers. Using its own MiXCR run on the 5' RACE reads, TCRdb lists one record per CDR3 protein. The table lists about 640,000 distinct CDR3 sequences, approximately 30% of them singletons. Input material: blood. These TCRs come from a woman over 75 in good health.

This chain links TRBV12-3 or TRBV12-4 with TRBJ2-1; 9 positions agree with TRBD2. The CDR3 runs to 16 residues. The trim removed 1 base at V and 1 base at J, leaving 2 bases unmatched. CDR3 bases: TGTGCCAGCAGTTTAGAGGCGGGGGGGTCCTACAATGAGCAGTTCTTC. Encoded protein: CASSLEAGGSYNEQFF.

This clonotype was counted only a few times. A much larger clone differs by one base, so this may be a read error. This chain links TRBV10-3 with TRBJ2-4; 9 bases line up with TRBD2. Judging by the DNA end, TRBJ2-7 fits better; the J call may be wrong. The CDR3 covers 12 residues. Germline V gene sequence: CDR1 ENHRY, CDR2 SYGVKD. Written as DNA, the CDR3 is TGTGCCATCCATAGCGGGGGATACGAGCAGTACTTC. Translated, it gives CAIHSGGYEQYF.

Comment on this clonotype: Since a much larger clone is just one base distant, this may be a read error. V gene TRBV7-2 combines with J gene TRBJ1-5; no firm D call. CDR1 SGHTA and CDR2 FQGNSA come from the germline V gene. The CDR3 consists of 15 residues. The CDR3 reads CAGSLAPGSNQPQHF. The CDR3 nucleotides read TGTGCCGGCAGCTTAGCGCCCGGGAGCAATCAGCCCCAGCATTTT.

V and J are TRBV2 and TRBJ2-5; D is ambiguous. This CDR3 comprises 12 residues. Per germline, CDR1 SNHLY and CDR2 FYNNEI. With 0 bases removed from V and 11 bases from J, the gap between germline ends came to 10 bases. This chain's CDR3 is CASSEAGRQQYF. The DNA for the CDR3 is TGTGCCAGCAGTGAAGCTGGTAGGCAGCAGTACTTC.

CDR3 protein: CSASATRGGEQFF. Written as DNA, the CDR3 is TGCAGTGCTAGCGCTACCAGGGGTGGTGAGCAGTTCTTC. The chain is built from TRBV20-1 and TRBJ2-1; D possibly corresponds to TRBD1 (6 bases). The length of the CDR3 is 13 residues. V gave up 3 bases and J gave up 9 bases, with 15 bases separating them. Per the germline V gene, CDR1 is DFQATT and CDR2 is SNEGSKA (reference sequence).

The chain's CDR3 is CASSAGQGGFMNTEAFF. Here the CDR3 DNA reads TGTGCCAGCAGCGCCGGACAGGGGGGTTTCATGAACACTGAAGCTTTCTTT. The chain links TRBV7-9 to TRBJ1-1, with 10 nucleotides matching TRBD1. The V gene end was trimmed by 5 bases and the J gene end by 0 bases; junction bases not matched to a gene: 9. The CDR3 has 17 amino acids. Per the germline V gene, CDR1 is SEHNR and CDR2 is FQNEAQ (reference sequence).